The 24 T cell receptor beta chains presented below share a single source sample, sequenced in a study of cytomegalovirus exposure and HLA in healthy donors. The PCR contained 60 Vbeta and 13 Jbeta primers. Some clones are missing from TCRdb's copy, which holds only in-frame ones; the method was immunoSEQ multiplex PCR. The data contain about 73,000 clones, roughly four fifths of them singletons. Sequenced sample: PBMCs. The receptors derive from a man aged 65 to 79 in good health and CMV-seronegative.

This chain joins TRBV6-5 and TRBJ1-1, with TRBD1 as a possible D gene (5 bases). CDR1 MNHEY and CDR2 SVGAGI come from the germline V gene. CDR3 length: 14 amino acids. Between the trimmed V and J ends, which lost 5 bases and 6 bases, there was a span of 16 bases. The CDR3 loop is CASSEGLTEPEAFF. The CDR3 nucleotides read TGTGCCAGCAGTGAAGGGCTGACAGAACCTGAAGCTTTCTTT.

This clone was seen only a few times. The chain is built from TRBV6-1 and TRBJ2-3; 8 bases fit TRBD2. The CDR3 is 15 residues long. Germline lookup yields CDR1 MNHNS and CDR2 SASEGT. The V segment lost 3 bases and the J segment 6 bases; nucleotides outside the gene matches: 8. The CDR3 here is CASSDPGLGWDTQYF. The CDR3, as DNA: TGTGCCAGCAGTGATCCGGGACTAGGGTGGGATACGCAGTATTTT.

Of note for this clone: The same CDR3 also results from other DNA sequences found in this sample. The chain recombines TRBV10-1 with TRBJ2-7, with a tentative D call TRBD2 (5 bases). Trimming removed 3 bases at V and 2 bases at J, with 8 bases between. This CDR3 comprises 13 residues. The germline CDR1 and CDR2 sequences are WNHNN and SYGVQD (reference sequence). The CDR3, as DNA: TGCGCCAGCAGTGAAGGACTGGCCTACGAGCAGTACTTC. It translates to CASSEGLAYEQYF.

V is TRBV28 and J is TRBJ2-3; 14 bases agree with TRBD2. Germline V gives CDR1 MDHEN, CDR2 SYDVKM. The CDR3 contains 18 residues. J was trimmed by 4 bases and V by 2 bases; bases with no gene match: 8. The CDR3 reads CASSLRQMGLAGADTQYF. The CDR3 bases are TGTGCCAGCAGTTTAAGACAGATGGGACTAGCGGGGGCAGATACGCAGTATTTT. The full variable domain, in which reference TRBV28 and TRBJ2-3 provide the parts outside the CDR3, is DVKVTQSSRYLVKRTGEKVFLECVQDMDHENMFWYRQDPGLGLRLIYFSYDVKMKEKGDIPEGYSVSREKKERFSLILESASTNQTSMYLCASSLRQMGLAGADTQYFGPGTRLTVL.

CDR3 sequence: CASSLDDRGPTRGYF. For the CDR3, the DNA is TGTGCCAGCAGTTTAGACGACAGGGGCCCTACGAGAGGGTACTTC. This chain uses TRBV28 with TRBJ2-7, with TRBD1 matching over 8 bases. The germline V gene has CDR1 MDHEN and CDR2 SYDVKM. The CDR3 sequence is 15 residues long. V lost 2 bases, J lost 12 bases, and 15 bases stayed unmatched.

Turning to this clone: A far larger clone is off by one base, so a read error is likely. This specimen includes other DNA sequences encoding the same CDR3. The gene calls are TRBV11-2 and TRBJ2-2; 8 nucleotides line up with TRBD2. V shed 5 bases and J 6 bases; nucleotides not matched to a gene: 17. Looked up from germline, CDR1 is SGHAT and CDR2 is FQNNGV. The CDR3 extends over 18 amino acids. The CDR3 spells CASSHLHHFGGAAGELFF. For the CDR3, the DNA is TGTGCCAGCAGCCATCTTCACCATTTCGGGGGGGCGGCCGGGGAGCTGTTTTTT.

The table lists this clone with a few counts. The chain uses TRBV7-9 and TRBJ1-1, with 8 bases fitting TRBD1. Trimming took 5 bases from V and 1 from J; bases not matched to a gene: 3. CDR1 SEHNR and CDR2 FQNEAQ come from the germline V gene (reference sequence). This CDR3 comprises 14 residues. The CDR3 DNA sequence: TGTGCCAGCAGCACGGGACAGGCGAACACTGAAGCTTTCTTT. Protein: CASSTGQANTEAFF.

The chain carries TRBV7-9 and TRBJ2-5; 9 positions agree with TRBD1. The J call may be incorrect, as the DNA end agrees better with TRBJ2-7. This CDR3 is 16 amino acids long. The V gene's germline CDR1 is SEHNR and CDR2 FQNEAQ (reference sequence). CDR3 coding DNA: TGTGCCAGCAGCTTAGACCCGGGACAGGGTGGAAACGAGCAGTACTTC. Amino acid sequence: CASSLDPGQGGNEQYF.

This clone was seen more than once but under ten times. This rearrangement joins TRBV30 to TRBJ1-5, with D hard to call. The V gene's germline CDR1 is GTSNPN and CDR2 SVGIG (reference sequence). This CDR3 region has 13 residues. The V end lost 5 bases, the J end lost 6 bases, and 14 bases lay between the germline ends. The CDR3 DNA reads TGTGCCTGGGGGCCCTTTGAGGGTCAGCCCCAGCATTTT. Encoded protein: CAWGPFEGQPQHF.

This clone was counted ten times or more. As DNA, the CDR3 is TGTGCCAGCAGTGTCACAGAAGGGAACACTGAAGCTTTCTTT. The encoded protein is CASSVTEGNTEAFF. The rearrangement joins TRBV6-1 to TRBJ1-1; no clear D. The V gene lost 4 bases and the J gene lost 1 base, with 10 bases spanning the gap. The CDR3 sequence is 14 residues long. The germline gives CDR1 MNHNS, CDR2 SASEGT.

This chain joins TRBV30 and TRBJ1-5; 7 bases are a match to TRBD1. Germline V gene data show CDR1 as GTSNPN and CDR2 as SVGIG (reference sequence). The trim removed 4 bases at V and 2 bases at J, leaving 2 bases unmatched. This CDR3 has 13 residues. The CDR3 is CAWKGTGNQPQHF. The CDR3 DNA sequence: TGTGCCTGGAAAGGGACAGGCAATCAGCCCCAGCATTTT.

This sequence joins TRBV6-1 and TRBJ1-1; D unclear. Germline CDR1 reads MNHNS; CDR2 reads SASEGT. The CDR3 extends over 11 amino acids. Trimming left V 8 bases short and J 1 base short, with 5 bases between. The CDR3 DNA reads TGTGCCAGCGACTGGAACACTGAAGCTTTCTTT. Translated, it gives CASDWNTEAFF.

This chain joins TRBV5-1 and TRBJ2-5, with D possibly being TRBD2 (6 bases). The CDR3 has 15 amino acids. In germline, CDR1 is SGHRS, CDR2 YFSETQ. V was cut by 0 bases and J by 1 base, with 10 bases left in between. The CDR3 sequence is CASSLASGLQETQYF. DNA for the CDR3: TGCGCCAGCAGCTTGGCCAGCGGGCTCCAAGAGACCCAGTACTTC.

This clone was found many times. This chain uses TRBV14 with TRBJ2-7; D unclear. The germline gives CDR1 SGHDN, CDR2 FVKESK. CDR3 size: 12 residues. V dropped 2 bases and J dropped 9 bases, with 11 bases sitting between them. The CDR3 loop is CASSQFSVVQYF. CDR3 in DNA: TGTGCCAGCAGCCAATTTTCTGTTGTGCAGTACTTC.

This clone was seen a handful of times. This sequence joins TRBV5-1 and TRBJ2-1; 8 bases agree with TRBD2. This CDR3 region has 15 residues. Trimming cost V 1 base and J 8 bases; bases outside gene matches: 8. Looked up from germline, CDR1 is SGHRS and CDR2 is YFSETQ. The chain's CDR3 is CASSLLGLASHEQFF. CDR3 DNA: TGCGCCAGCAGCTTGCTAGGACTAGCTTCCCATGAGCAGTTCTTC.

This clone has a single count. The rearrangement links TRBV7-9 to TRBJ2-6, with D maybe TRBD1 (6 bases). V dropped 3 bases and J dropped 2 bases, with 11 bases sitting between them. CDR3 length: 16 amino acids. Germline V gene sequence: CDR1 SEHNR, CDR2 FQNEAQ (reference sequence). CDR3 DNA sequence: TGTGCCAGCAGCTTTGCAGGGGCGGCTGGGGCCAACGTCCTGACTTTC. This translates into CASSFAGAAGANVLTF.

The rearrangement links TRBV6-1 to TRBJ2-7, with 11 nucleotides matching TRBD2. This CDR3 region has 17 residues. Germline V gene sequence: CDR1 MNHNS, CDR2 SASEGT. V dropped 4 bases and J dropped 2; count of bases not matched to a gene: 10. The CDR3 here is CASSGLAGRPRPYEQYF. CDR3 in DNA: TGTGCCAGCAGTGGACTAGCGGGGCGCCCGAGGCCCTACGAGCAGTACTTC.

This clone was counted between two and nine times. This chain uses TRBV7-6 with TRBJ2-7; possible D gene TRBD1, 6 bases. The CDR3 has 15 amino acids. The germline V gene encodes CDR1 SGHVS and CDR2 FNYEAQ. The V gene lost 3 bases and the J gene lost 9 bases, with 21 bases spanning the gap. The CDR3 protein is CASSFSGTSTTRQYF. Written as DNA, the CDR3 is TGTGCCAGCAGCTTCTCCGGGACAAGCACTACGAGGCAGTACTTC.

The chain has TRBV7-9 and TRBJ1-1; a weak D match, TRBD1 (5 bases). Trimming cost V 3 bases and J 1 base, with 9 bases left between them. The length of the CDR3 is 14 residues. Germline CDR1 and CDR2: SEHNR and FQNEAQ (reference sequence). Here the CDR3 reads CASSLGLGNTEAFF. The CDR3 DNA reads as TGTGCCAGCAGCTTGGGGCTGGGGAACACTGAAGCTTTCTTT.

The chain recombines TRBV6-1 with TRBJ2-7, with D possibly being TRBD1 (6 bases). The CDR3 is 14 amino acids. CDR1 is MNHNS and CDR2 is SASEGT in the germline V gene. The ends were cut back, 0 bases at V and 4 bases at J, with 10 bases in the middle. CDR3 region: CASSEATGIYEQYF. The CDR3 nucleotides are TGTGCCAGCAGTGAAGCTACAGGGATTTACGAGCAGTACTTC.

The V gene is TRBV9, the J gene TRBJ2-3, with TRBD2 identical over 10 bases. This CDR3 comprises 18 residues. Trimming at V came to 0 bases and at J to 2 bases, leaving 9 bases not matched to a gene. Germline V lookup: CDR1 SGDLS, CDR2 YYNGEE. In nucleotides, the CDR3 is TGTGCCAGCAGCGTAGGAGCTAGCGGGGGACCCTACACAGATACGCAGTATTTT. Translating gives CASSVGASGGPYTDTQYF.

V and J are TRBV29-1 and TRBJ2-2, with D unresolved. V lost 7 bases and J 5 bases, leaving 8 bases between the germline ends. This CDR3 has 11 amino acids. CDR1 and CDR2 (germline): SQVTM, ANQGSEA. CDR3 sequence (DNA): TGCAGCGCCCCAGTGACCGGGGAGCTGTTTTTT. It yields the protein CSAPVTGELFF.

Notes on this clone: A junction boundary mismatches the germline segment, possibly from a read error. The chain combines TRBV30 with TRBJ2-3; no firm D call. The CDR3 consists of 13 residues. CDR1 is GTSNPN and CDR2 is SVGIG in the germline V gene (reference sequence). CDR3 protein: CAWSVPQAHPKDF. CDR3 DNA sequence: TGTGCCTGGAGTGTACCGCAGGCCCATCCTAAGGATTTT.

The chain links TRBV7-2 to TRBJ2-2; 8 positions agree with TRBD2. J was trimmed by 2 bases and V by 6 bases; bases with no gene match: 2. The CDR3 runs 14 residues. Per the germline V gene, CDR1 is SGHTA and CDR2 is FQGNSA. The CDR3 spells CASRTSGNTGELFF. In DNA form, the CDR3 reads TGTGCCAGCAGAACTAGCGGAAACACCGGGGAGCTGTTTTTT.